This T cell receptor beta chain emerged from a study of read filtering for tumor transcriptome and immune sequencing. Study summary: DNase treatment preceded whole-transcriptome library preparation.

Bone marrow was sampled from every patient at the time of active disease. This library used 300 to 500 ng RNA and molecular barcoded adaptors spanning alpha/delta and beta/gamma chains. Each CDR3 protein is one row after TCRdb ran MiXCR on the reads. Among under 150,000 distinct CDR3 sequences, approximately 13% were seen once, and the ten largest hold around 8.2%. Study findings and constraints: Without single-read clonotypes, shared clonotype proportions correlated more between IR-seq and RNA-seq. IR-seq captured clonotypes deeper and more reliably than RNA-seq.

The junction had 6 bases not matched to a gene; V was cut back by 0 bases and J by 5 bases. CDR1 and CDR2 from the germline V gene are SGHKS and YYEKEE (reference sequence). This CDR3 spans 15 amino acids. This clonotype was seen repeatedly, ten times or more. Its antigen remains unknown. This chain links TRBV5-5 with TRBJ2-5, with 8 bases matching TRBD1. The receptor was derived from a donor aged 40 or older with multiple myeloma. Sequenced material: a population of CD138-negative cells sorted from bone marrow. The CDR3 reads CASSLGWTGQETQYF. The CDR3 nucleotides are TGTGCCAGCAGCTTGGGGTGGACAGGGCAGGAGACCCAGTACTTC.